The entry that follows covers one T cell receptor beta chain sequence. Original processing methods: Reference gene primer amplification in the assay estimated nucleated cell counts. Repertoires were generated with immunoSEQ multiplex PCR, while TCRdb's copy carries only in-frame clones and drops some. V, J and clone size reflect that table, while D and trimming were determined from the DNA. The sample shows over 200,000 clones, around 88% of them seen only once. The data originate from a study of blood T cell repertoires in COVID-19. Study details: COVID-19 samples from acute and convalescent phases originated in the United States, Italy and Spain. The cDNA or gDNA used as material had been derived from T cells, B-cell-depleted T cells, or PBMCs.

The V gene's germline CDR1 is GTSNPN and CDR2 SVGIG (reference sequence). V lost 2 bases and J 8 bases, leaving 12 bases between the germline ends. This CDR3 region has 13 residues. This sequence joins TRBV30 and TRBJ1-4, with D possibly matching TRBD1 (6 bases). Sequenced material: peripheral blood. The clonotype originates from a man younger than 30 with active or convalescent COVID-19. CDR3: CAWSLNREEKLFF. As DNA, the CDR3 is TGTGCCTGGAGTTTAAACAGGGAGGAAAAACTGTTTTTT.